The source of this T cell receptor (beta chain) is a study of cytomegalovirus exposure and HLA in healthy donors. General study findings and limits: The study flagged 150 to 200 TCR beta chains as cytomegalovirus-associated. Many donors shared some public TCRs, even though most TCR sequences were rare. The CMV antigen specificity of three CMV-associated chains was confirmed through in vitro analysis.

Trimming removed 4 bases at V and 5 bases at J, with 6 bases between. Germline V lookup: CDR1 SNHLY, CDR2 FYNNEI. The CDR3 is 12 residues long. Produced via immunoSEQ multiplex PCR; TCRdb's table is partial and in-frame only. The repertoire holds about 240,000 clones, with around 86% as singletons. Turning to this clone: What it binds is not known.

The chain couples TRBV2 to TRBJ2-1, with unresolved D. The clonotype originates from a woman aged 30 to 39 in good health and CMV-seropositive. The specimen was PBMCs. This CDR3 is CASSVFNNEQFF. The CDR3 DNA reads TGTGCCAGCAGTGTTTTCAACAATGAGCAGTTCTTC.